These 21 T cell receptor beta chains were sequenced from one sample in a study of shared clonotypes between healthy human individuals. The repertoire was sequenced with immunoSEQ multiplex PCR; TCRdb's copy has only in-frame clones and lacks some. The sample gives roughly 2.2 million clones, over 90% of which show up once; 0.39% is in the top ten. Sequences were obtained from naive CD4+ T cells from PBMCs. Sample subset: CD45RA+ positively selected. These TCRs come from a man between 18 and 35 years old in good health. Some clones in this sample may be carry-over from other donors' samples.

This clone was recorded only once. The chain combines TRBV7-2 with TRBJ2-7, with no clear D. The CDR3 spans 12 residues. The germline gives CDR1 SGHTA, CDR2 FQGNSA. The V end was cut by 4 bases, the J end by 3 bases, with 7 bases between. The DNA for the CDR3 is TGTGCCAGCAGCTCCCCCCTCTACGAGCAGTACTTC. It yields the protein CASSSPLYEQYF. The variable domain in full, with the rest retrieved from reference TRBV7-2 and TRBJ2-7, is GAGVSQSPSNKVTEKGKDVELRCDPISGHTALYWYRQSLGQGLEFLIYFQGNSAPDKSGLPSDRFSAERTGGSVSTLTIQRTQQEDSAVYLCASSSPLYEQYFGPGTRLTVT.

The chain has TRBV7-8 and TRBJ2-5; D is uncertain. V was clipped by 1 base and J by 4 bases, with 7 bases between them. From germline, CDR1 is SGHVS and CDR2 FQNEAQ. The CDR3 extends over 13 amino acids. In DNA form, the CDR3 reads TGTGCCAGCAGCTTAGGACGGTCAGAGACCCAGTACTTC. Encoded protein: CASSLGRSETQYF.

The V gene is TRBV5-1, the J gene TRBJ2-7, with 10 bases that match TRBD2. The germline V gene has CDR1 SGHRS and CDR2 YFSETQ. This CDR3 is 15 amino acids long. Losses at the gene ends were 0 bases for V and 12 bases for J; bases not matched to a gene: 12. The CDR3 DNA is TGCGCCAGCAGCTTGGTTGGGACTAGCGCTACGGGTTGGTACTTC. Translating it yields CASSLVGTSATGWYF.

The V gene is TRBV10-3, the J gene TRBJ2-4; tentative D call: TRBD2 (5 bases). The germline V gene has CDR1 ENHRY and CDR2 SYGVKD. The V end was cut by 3 bases, the J end by 14 bases, with 14 bases between. The CDR3 has 12 amino acids. The DNA of the CDR3 is TGTGCCATCAGTGAATTTGAGGGTGTTGAGTACTTC. This codes for CAISEFEGVEYF.

V and J are TRBV5-1 and TRBJ1-1; D gene uncertain. The CDR3 runs 13 residues. V gave up 6 bases and J gave up 0 bases, with 9 bases separating them. CDR1 SGHRS and CDR2 YFSETQ come from the germline V gene. The DNA for the CDR3 is TGCGCCAGCACCTATGACATGAACACTGAAGCTTTCTTT. It yields the protein CASTYDMNTEAFF.

The chain couples TRBV7-2 to TRBJ2-7, with 10 bases aligning to TRBD2. Germline CDR1 and CDR2: SGHTA and FQGNSA. After removal of 3 bases from V and 0 bases from J, the junction contained 2 bases not matched to a gene. The CDR3 is 15 residues long. CDR3 region: CASSFGLADSYEQYF. For the CDR3, the DNA is TGTGCCAGCAGCTTCGGACTAGCGGACTCCTACGAGCAGTACTTC.

The rearrangement joins TRBV4-1 to TRBJ2-3; 13 nucleotides align to TRBD2. Germline assignment: CDR1 MGHRA and CDR2 YSYEKL. The V gene end was trimmed by 4 bases and the J gene end by 6 bases; junction bases not matched to a gene: 13. There are 18 residues in the CDR3. The CDR3 nucleotides read TGCGCCAGCAGCCCCATAAAGGGGACTAGCGGGAAGTGGGATACGCAGTATTTT. Amino acids: CASSPIKGTSGKWDTQYF.

V usage is TRBV21-1 and J usage is TRBJ2-5. TRBV21-1 is noted as a pseudogene. There are 13 residues in the CDR3. CDR3 loop: CASRGSFVQTQYF. The CDR3, as DNA: TGTGCCAGCAGGGGGTCTTTCGTGCAGACCCAGTACTTC.

V gene TRBV27 combines with J gene TRBJ2-2, with 14 bases aligning to TRBD2. This CDR3 has 16 amino acids. Germline CDR1 reads MNHEY; CDR2 reads SMNVEV (reference sequence). V was pared by 5 bases and J by 7 bases, with 6 bases of the junction left unmatched. CDR3 sequence (DNA): TGTGCCAGCAGTCGACTAGCGGGAGGGCGGAGCGGGGAGCTGTTTTTT. Amino acids: CASSRLAGGRSGELFF.

V and J are TRBV5-1 and TRBJ1-5, with D perhaps matching TRBD1 (5 bases). The V end lost 4 bases, the J end lost 10 bases, and 21 bases lay between the germline ends. Germline values: CDR1 SGHRS, CDR2 YFSETQ. The CDR3 is made up of 15 amino acids. The CDR3 is CASSLADPGRNPQHF. The CDR3 nucleotides are TGCGCCAGCAGCCTTGCTGACCCGGGACGAAATCCCCAGCATTTT.

In its sample, this clone was seen once. Distinct nucleotide sequences in the sample also encode this CDR3. This chain links TRBV5-1 with TRBJ1-1; no clear D gene. Trimming removed 5 bases at V and 0 bases at J, with 11 bases between. The CDR3 is 14 amino acids. Germline V gene data show CDR1 as SGHRS and CDR2 as YFSETQ. The CDR3 loop reads CASSVDGLNTEAFF. The CDR3 nucleotides are TGCGCCAGCAGTGTGGACGGATTGAACACTGAAGCTTTCTTT.

The CDR3 nucleotides are TGTGCCAGCAGTTTGTCCCTGTTTCCCTACGAGCAGTACTTC. Its translation is CASSLSLFPYEQYF. The V call is TRBV28, the J call TRBJ2-7; D gene uncertain. The CDR3 has 14 residues. Germline values: CDR1 MDHEN, CDR2 SYDVKM. V lost 3 bases to trimming and J lost 2 bases, with 11 bases between them.

The V call is TRBV23-1, the J call TRBJ2-5; D perhaps matches TRBD2 (6 bases). TRBV23-1 is given ORF status, its function remaining uncertain. V lost 0 bases and J lost 7, with 15 bases in between. This CDR3 region has 15 residues. CDR3 nucleotides: TGCGCCAGCAGTCAATCGAGTCGAGTCGGGGGGACCCAGTACTTC. Its protein product is CASSQSSRVGGTQYF.

The chain's CDR3 is CASSLDWGPGNTIYF. CDR3 bases: TGTGCCAGCAGCTTAGACTGGGGCCCTGGAAACACCATATATTTT. This sequence joins TRBV7-2 and TRBJ1-3, with D perhaps TRBD1 (5 bases). The CDR3 extends over 15 amino acids. V lost 1 base and J 2 bases, leaving 9 bases between the germline ends. Germline V gene sequence: CDR1 SGHTA, CDR2 FQGNSA.

The chain recombines TRBV5-1 with TRBJ2-3; 9 nucleotides agree with TRBD1. The CDR3 consists of 17 residues. In germline, CDR1 is SGHRS, CDR2 YFSETQ. V lost 0 bases to trimming and J lost 4 bases; unmatched junction nucleotides: 9. CDR3 residues: CASSLDQDRGSADTQYF. CDR3 bases: TGCGCCAGCAGCTTGGACCAAGACAGGGGGTCCGCAGATACGCAGTATTTT.

This chain connects TRBV18 to TRBJ1-2, with a possible D match to TRBD1 (6 bases). CDR1 and CDR2 (germline): KGHSH, LQKENI. This CDR3 has 15 residues. The V and J ends lost 0 bases and 4 bases respectively, with 12 bases between them. The CDR3 DNA is TGTGCCAGCTCACCACCATTTCAGGACAGCTATGGCTACACCTTC. Its translation is CASSPPFQDSYGYTF.

Notes on this clone: This CDR3 is also generated by other DNA sequences in the sample. The rearrangement links TRBV9 to TRBJ2-1; tentative D call: TRBD2 (6 bases). The CDR3 is 14 residues long. Looked up from germline, CDR1 is SGDLS and CDR2 is YYNGEE. Trimming removed 2 bases at V and 1 base at J, with 7 bases between. The CDR3 bases are TGTGCCAGCAGCGTCGGGGGTTCCTACAATGAGCAGTTCTTC. Amino acid sequence: CASSVGGSYNEQFF.

This chain connects TRBV6-5 to TRBJ1-3, with 7 bases matching TRBD1. The CDR3 is 14 residues long. The ends lost 5 bases at V and 4 bases at J; junction bases unmatched: 5. The germline V gene encodes CDR1 MNHEY and CDR2 SVGAGI. This CDR3 is CASSPTGLGNTIYF. The CDR3 nucleotides are TGTGCCAGCAGTCCGACAGGGTTGGGAAACACCATATATTTT.

The chain employs TRBV18 and TRBJ2-7; 7 bases match TRBD1. The CDR3 loop spans 16 amino acids. Germline V lookup: CDR1 KGHSH, CDR2 LQKENI. The trim removed 3 bases at V and 2 bases at J, leaving 10 bases unmatched. The CDR3 region is CASSPQLQGSAYEQYF. As DNA, the CDR3 is TGTGCCAGCTCACCTCAATTACAGGGGAGCGCCTACGAGCAGTACTTC.

The chain couples TRBV10-3 to TRBJ2-1, with D hard to call. The V end was cut by 4 bases, the J end by 7 bases, with 14 bases between. CDR1 and CDR2 (germline): ENHRY, SYGVKD. This CDR3 comprises 14 residues. CDR3: CAISAPGSHNEQFF. In nucleotides, the CDR3 is TGTGCCATCAGTGCCCCCGGTTCCCATAATGAGCAGTTCTTC.

This clone was recorded once. V and J are TRBV5-6 and TRBJ1-5; no clear D. Trimming shortened V by 4 bases and J by 2 bases, and 16 bases separated the two germline ends. Germline V gives CDR1 SGHDT, CDR2 YYEEEE. CDR3 size: 16 residues. The DNA for the CDR3 is TGTGCCAGCAGCAGAATGACGTCGAACGGCAATCAGCCCCAGCATTTT. Its translation: CASSRMTSNGNQPQHF.